This T cell receptor beta chain was sequenced in a study of spatial heterogeneity in lung cancer. At the level of the study: Strongly correlated with TCR transcript counts in tumor regions was a T cell module score, which was a transcriptional module score calculated from matched bulk RNA-seq. Overall study findings and caveats: Higher tumor mutation counts went along with higher counts of expanded intratumoral alpha and beta TCRs. Nonsynonymous mutation counts, ubiquitous and regional, were tracked by the respective counts of ubiquitous and regional expanded TCRs.

Each TCR cDNA molecule carried a unique molecular identifier. TCRdb independently ran MiXCR on the 5' RACE reads; one entry per CDR3 protein. The sample carries under 20,000 distinct CDR3 sequences, roughly 9% recorded once. This clonotype appeared many times. The antigen is unknown. A library prepared for alpha chains yielded this beta chain as an off-target read; its size is of little meaning. Time point: sample taken at primary tumor resection. The CDR3 extends over 13 amino acids. The germline gives CDR1 SNHLY, CDR2 FYNNEI. Unmatched junction bases numbered 4, after V lost 7 bases and J lost 6 bases.

The source of this sequence is a female donor with early-stage non-small cell lung cancer. The V gene is TRBV2, the J gene TRBJ1-2; 11 nucleotides align to TRBD1. The source was lung tumor tissue, collected at surgery. CDR3 DNA: TGTGCCAGCAAGCGGGACAGGGGGGATGGCTACACCTTC. This translates into CASKRDRGDGYTF. The entire variable domain, with the rest obtained from reference TRBV2 and TRBJ1-2, is as follows: EPEVTQTPSHQVTQMGQEVILRCVPISNHLYFYWYRQILGQKVEFLVSFYNNEISEKSEIFDDQFSVERPDGSNFTLKIRSTKLEDSAMYFCASKRDRGDGYTFGSGTRLTVV.